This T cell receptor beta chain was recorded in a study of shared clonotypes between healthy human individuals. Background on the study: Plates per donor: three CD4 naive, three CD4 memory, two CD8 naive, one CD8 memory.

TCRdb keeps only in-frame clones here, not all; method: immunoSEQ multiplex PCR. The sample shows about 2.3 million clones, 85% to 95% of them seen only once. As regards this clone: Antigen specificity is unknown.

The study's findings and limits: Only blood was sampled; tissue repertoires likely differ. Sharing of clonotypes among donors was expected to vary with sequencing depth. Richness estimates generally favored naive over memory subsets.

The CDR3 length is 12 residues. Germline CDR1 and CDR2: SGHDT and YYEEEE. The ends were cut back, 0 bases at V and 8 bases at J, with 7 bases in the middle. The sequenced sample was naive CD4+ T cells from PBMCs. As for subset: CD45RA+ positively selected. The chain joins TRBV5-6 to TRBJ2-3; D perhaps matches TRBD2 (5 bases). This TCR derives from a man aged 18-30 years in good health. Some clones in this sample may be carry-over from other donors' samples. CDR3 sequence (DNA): TGTGCCAGCAGCTTGGAGGCGGGTACGCAGTATTTT. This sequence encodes CASSLEAGTQYF.